The present entry profiles one T cell receptor (beta chain) with its context. This sample stems from a study of T-cell reconstitution after alpha-beta-depleted transplantation in children. V gave up 7 bases and J gave up 3 bases; unmatched junction bases: 6. This CDR3 is 14 amino acids long. Germline V gene sequence: CDR1 SNHLY, CDR2 FYNNEI. Molecular barcoding with unique molecular identifiers was used for the TCRbeta library. TCRdb re-derived calls from the PCR reads in MiXCR, one entry per CDR3 protein. The repertoire holds around 200,000 distinct CDR3 sequences, with 8.5% to 10% as singletons. This specimen consisted of PBMCs from the stem cell graft donor, obtained from the stem cell graft. The receptor was isolated from a human donor who donated a stem cell graft to a child with acute lymphoblastic leukemia. The chain combines TRBV2 with TRBJ2-5, with TRBD1 identical over 9 bases. The CDR3 DNA reads TGTGCCAGCATGGGACAGGGAAAAAAAGAGACCCAGTACTTC. The encoded protein is CASMGQGKKETQYF.